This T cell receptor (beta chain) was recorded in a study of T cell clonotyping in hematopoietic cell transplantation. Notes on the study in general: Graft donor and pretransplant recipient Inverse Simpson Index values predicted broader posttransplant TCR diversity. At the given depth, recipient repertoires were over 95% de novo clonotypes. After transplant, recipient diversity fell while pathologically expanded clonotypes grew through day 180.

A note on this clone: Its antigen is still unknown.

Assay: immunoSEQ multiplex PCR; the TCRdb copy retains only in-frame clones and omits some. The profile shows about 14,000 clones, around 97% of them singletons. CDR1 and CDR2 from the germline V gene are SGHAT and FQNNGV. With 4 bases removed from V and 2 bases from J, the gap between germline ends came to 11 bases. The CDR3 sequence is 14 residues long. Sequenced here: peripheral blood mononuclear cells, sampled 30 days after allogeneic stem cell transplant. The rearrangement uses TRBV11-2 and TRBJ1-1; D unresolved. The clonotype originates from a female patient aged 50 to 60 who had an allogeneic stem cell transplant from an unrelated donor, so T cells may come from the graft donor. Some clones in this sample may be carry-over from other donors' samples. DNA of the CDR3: TGTGCCAGCAGCTCATCCATCATCAACACTGAAGCTTTCTTT. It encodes CASSSSIINTEAFF.